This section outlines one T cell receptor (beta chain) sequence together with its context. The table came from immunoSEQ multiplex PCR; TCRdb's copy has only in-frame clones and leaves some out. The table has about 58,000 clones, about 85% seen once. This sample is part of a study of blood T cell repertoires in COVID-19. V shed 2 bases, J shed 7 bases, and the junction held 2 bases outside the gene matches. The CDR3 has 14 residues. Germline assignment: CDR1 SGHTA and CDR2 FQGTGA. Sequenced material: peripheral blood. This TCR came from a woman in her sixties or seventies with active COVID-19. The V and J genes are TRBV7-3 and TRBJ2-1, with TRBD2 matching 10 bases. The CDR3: CASSLLAGVNEQFF. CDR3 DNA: TGTGCCAGCAGCTTACTAGCGGGAGTGAATGAGCAGTTCTTC.